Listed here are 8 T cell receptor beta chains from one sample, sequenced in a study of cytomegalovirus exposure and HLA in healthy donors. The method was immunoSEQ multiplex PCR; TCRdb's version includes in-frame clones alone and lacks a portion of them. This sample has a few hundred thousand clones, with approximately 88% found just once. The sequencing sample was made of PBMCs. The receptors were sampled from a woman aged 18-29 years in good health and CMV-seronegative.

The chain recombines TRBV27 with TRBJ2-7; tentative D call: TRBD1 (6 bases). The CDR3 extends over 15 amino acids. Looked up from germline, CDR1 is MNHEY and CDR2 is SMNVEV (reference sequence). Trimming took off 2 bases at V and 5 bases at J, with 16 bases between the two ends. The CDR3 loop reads CASSLSWQGNHEQYF. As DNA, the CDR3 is TGTGCCAGCAGTTTAAGTTGGCAGGGGAACCACGAGCAGTACTTC.

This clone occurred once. The CDR3 nucleotides are TGTGCCAGTAGTACCTGGGACAACTACTACGAGCAGTACTTC. It translates to CASSTWDNYYEQYF. The chain combines TRBV19 with TRBJ2-7; tentatively, D is TRBD1 (6 bases). Germline CDR1 reads LNHDA; CDR2 reads SQIVND (reference sequence). Trimming pared 4 bases from V and 3 bases from J, leaving 13 bases between. The CDR3 is 14 residues long.

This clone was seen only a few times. CDR3 DNA sequence: TGTGCCAGCAGTGTGGTCAGATACTACGAGCAGTACTTC. Translated, it gives CASSVVRYYEQYF. J is TRBJ2-7 and V is TRBV2, with D hard to call. The V end was cut by 4 bases, the J end by 3 bases, with 10 bases between. Germline CDR1 is SNHLY and CDR2 is FYNNEI. The CDR3 length is 13 residues.

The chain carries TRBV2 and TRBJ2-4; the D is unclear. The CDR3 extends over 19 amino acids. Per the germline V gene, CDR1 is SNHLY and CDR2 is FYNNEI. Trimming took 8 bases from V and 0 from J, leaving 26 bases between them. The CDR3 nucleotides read TGTGCCAGCGAGGTCGGTAGTTTAATATCATCGCTAGCCAAAAACATTCAGTACTTC. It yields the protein CASEVGSLISSLAKNIQYF.

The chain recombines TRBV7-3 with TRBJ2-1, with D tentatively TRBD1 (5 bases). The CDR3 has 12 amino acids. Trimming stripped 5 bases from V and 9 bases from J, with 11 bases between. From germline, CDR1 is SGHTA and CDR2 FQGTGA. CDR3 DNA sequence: TGTGCCAGCAGCGAAGGCAGGGCTGAGCAGTTCTTC. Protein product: CASSEGRAEQFF.

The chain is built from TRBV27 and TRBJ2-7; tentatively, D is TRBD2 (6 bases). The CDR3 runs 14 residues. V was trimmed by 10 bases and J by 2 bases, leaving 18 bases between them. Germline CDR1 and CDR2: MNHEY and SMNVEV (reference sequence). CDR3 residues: CATATPGLPYEQYF. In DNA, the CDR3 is TGTGCCACCGCGACCCCGGGACTTCCCTACGAGCAGTACTTC.

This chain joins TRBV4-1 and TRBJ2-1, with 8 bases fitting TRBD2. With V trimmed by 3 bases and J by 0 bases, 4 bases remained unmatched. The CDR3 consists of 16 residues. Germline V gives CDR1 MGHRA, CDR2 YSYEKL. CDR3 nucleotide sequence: TGCGCCAGCAGCCATTCGGGGGGGAGCTCCTACAATGAGCAGTTCTTC. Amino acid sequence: CASSHSGGSSYNEQFF.

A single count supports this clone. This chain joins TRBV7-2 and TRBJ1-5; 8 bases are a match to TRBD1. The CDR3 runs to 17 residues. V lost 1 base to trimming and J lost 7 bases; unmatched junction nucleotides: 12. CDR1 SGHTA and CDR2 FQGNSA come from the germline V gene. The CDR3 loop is CASSLVGGTGLRQPQHF. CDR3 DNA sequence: TGTGCCAGCAGCTTAGTCGGCGGGACAGGATTGAGGCAGCCCCAGCATTTT.